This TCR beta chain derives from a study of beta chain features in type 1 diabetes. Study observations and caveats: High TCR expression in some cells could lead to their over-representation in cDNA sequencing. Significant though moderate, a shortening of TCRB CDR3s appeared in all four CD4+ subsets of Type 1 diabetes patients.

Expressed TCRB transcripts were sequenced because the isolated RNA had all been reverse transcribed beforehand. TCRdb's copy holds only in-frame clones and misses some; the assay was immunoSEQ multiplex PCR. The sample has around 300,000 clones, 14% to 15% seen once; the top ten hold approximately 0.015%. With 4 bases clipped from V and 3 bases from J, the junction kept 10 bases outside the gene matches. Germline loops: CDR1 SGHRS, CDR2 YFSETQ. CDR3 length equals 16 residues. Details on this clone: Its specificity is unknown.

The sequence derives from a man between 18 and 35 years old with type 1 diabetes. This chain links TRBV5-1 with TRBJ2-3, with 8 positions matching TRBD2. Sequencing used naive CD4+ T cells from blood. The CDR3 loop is CASSGWTSPGTDTQYF. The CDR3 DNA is TGCGCCAGCAGCGGCTGGACTAGCCCTGGTACAGATACGCAGTATTTT.